Sequencing of this TCR beta chain was carried out in a study of shared clonotypes between healthy human individuals. Trimming cost V 5 bases and J 3 bases; bases outside gene matches: 18. The CDR3 has 18 amino acids. The V gene's germline CDR1 is MDHEN and CDR2 SYDVKM. Once extracted for a subset, genomic DNA was divided evenly among several immunoSEQ plates. Sequencing was performed with immunoSEQ multiplex PCR; in TCRdb, only in-frame clones are kept and a portion is missing. In the table there are around 2.1 million clones, approximately 96% of which are singletons. The chain is built from TRBV28 and TRBJ2-7, with 8 bases identical to TRBD1. This TCR derives from a young man in good health. Source material: naive CD4+ T cells sorted from blood. Stated subset: CD45RA+ positively selected. In DNA form, the CDR3 reads TGTGCCAGCAGTCCTCCTGGACAGGGTCTTTTGGAGGGCTACGAGCAGTACTTC. It specifies CASSPPGQGLLEGYEQYF.